This T cell receptor beta chain originates from a study of technical replicates of blood from several donors. Only in-frame clones appear in the TCRdb table, and some are missing; sequencing was by immunoSEQ multiplex PCR. The table lists over 30,000 clones, approximately 94% of them singletons. Germline CDR1 is MNHEY and CDR2 is SVGAGI. The CDR3 length is 15 residues. J lost 9 bases, V lost 6 bases, and 14 bases had no gene match. V gene TRBV6-5 combines with J gene TRBJ2-7, with TRBD2 matching over 10 bases. Sequenced sample: PBMCs. The receptor's source is a human donor in good health. Some clones in this sample may be carry-over from other donors' samples. The CDR3 protein is CASRDQRGGTTRQYF. In DNA, the CDR3 is TGTGCCAGCAGAGATCAGCGGGGGGGGACTACGAGGCAGTACTTC.